The next 20 T cell receptor beta chains were all read from a single sample in a study of blood T cells in healthy people across ages. Through a sample-barcoded 5' primer and a J-beta primer mix, a second PCR was run for roughly 6 to 11 cycles. TCRdb recomputed calls from the 5' RACE reads with MiXCR, one row per CDR3 protein. The table includes about 780,000 distinct CDR3 sequences, less than 80% detected once. Specimen: blood. These receptors were taken from a man between 25 and 39 years old in good health.

The rearrangement uses TRBV12-3 or TRBV12-4 and TRBJ2-1; TRBD2 aligns across 9 bases. The V gene end was trimmed by 3 bases and the J gene end by 3 bases; junction bases not matched to a gene: 6. The CDR3 has 16 residues. CDR3 residues: CASSLPAGGSYNEQFF. The CDR3 DNA follows: TGTGCCAGCAGTTTGCCGGCGGGGGGGAGCTACAATGAGCAGTTCTTC.

The chain uses TRBV20-1 and TRBJ1-2, with a weak D call TRBD1 (6 bases). The CDR3 sequence is 14 residues long. From germline, CDR1 is DFQATT and CDR2 SNEGSKA (reference sequence). Trimming took 8 bases from V and 0 from J, leaving 16 bases between them. In nucleotides, the CDR3 is TGCAGTCCCACGGGTCGGGGGCCTAACTATGGCTACACCTTC. Translation: CSPTGRGPNYGYTF.

The V call is TRBV7-9, the J call TRBJ1-4; D is unresolved. The CDR3 has 15 amino acids. The germline V and J ends were trimmed by 3 bases and 6 bases, with 14 bases remaining between them. Germline-derived CDR1 and CDR2 are SEHNR and FQNEAQ (reference sequence). DNA of the CDR3: TGTGCCAGCAGCTTCGTCGAGACGAAGGATGAAAAACTGTTTTTT. Residues: CASSFVETKDEKLFF.

This clonotype was detected many times. This chain connects TRBV5-1 to TRBJ1-6; D gene ambiguous. V lost 0 bases to trimming and J lost 6 bases, with 7 bases between them. There are 14 residues in the CDR3. Germline V gene lookup returns CDR1 SGHRS and CDR2 YFSETQ. The CDR3 DNA is TGCGCCAGCAGCTTGGGCCAAATTAATTCACCCCTCCACTTT. Its translation: CASSLGQINSPLHF.

This clonotype came up many times. J is TRBJ1-1 and V is TRBV5-1; D gene unclear. Germline CDR1 reads SGHRS; CDR2 reads YFSETQ. The CDR3 has 14 residues. Trimming left V 1 base short and J 3 bases short, with 10 bases between. CDR3 DNA sequence: TGCGCCAGCAGCTTGCAGGCGAGGGACACTGAAGCTTTCTTT. Protein sequence: CASSLQARDTEAFF.

This chain links TRBV12-3 or TRBV12-4 with TRBJ2-7, with D perhaps assigned TRBD1 or TRBD2 (5 bases each). The V end lost 6 bases, the J end lost 4 bases, and 34 bases lay between the germline ends. This CDR3 has 20 amino acids. The CDR3 DNA follows: TGTGCCAGCAGCACCTCTTTTTCTACTGTCCGGGACCAAAGGGGATACGAGCAGTACTTC. Translated: CASSTSFSTVRDQRGYEQYF.

This clonotype was picked up a small number of times. This sequence joins TRBV7-2 and TRBJ1-5; D is undetermined. Germline CDR1 and CDR2: SGHTA and FQGNSA. This CDR3 spans 15 amino acids. With 1 base removed from V and 1 base from J, the gap between germline ends came to 8 bases. The CDR3 DNA reads TGTGCCAGCAGCTTAGAGGGTGTCAGCAATCAGCCCCAGCATTTT. It translates to CASSLEGVSNQPQHF.

V gene TRBV27 combines with J gene TRBJ2-6; no reliable D call. Germline CDR1 and CDR2: MNHEY and SMNVEV (reference sequence). CDR3 length equals 16 residues. Between the trimmed V and J ends, which lost 1 base and 0 bases, there was a span of 7 bases. CDR3: CASSLLTSSGANVLTF. DNA of the CDR3: TGTGCCAGCAGTTTATTAACAAGCTCTGGGGCCAACGTCCTGACTTTC.

This clonotype was detected only once. The rearrangement uses TRBV29-1 and TRBJ1-3; 10 nucleotides line up with TRBD1. This CDR3 is built from 12 residues. V was pared by 4 bases and J by 8 bases, with 2 bases of the junction left unmatched. Germline CDR1 reads SQVTM; CDR2 reads ANQGSEA. The CDR3 loop is CSVGGTGDTIYF. For the CDR3, the DNA is TGCAGCGTTGGAGGGACAGGGGACACCATATATTTT.

CDR3 nucleotide sequence: TGCAGTGCAACGCCCGGACAGGGGCAGTACTTC. Translating it yields CSATPGQGQYF. The rearrangement uses TRBV20-1 and TRBJ2-7; 8 bases are shared with TRBD1. The CDR3 consists of 11 residues. V gave up 6 bases and J gave up 9 bases; unmatched junction bases: 7. Germline CDR1 DFQATT, CDR2 SNEGSKA (reference sequence).

V gene TRBV10-3 combines with J gene TRBJ1-6, with a tentative D call TRBD1 (6 bases). The V gene's germline CDR1 is ENHRY and CDR2 SYGVKD. This CDR3 comprises 15 residues. The ends were cut back, 8 bases at V and 8 bases at J, with 19 bases in the middle. The CDR3 DNA is TGTGCCATCCGGGCAGGGCAGGGGAAGGATTCACCCCTCCACTTT. It specifies CAIRAGQGKDSPLHF.

This clonotype has a handful of counts. This rearrangement joins TRBV29-1 to TRBJ2-5; no clear D gene. CDR3 length: 12 amino acids. The V end was cut by 4 bases, the J end by 2 bases, with 8 bases between. The germline V gene encodes CDR1 SQVTM and CDR2 ANQGSEA. The CDR3: CSVGTRQETQYF. CDR3 coding DNA: TGCAGCGTTGGAACGCGTCAAGAGACCCAGTACTTC.

The chain is built from TRBV20-1 and TRBJ2-1; 11 nucleotides line up with TRBD2. V lost 5 bases and J lost 4; bases outside the gene matches: 13. The CDR3 totals 17 residues. CDR1 is DFQATT and CDR2 is SNEGSKA in the germline V gene (reference sequence). The CDR3 protein is CSAPSFTSGGAYNEQFF. The CDR3, as DNA: TGCAGTGCTCCCTCCTTTACTAGCGGGGGAGCATACAATGAGCAGTTCTTC.

The chain has TRBV30 and TRBJ2-1; 15 bases are shared with TRBD2. Per the germline V gene, CDR1 is GTSNPN and CDR2 is SVGIG (reference sequence). CDR3 length: 15 residues. Germline trimming cut 2 bases from V and 10 bases from J; bases unmatched to any gene: 6. The CDR3 loop reads CAWSIWTSGGAEQFF. CDR3 sequence (DNA): TGTGCCTGGAGTATATGGACTAGCGGGGGGGCGGAGCAGTTCTTC.

V usage is TRBV9 and J usage is TRBJ2-3; D is tentatively TRBD1 or TRBD2 (6 bases each). This CDR3 comprises 15 residues. Germline CDR1 reads SGDLS; CDR2 reads YYNGEE. V lost 4 bases and J 5 bases, leaving 17 bases between the germline ends. The CDR3 here is CASSSLGGQGDTQYF. The DNA for the CDR3 is TGTGCCAGCAGCTCCCTAGGGGGGCAGGGAGATACGCAGTATTTT.

This chain links TRBV7-9 with TRBJ2-1; D is possibly TRBD1 (6 bases). Germline V gene lookup returns CDR1 SEHNR and CDR2 FQNEAQ (reference sequence). V was pared by 2 bases and J by 8 bases, with 10 bases between. CDR3 length: 13 amino acids. This chain's CDR3 is CASSLYREDEQFF. The CDR3 nucleotides read TGTGCCAGCAGCTTATACAGGGAAGATGAGCAGTTCTTC. Based on the CDR3 plus reference TRBV7-9 and TRBJ2-1, the full variable domain is DTGVSQNPRHKITKRGQNVTFRCDPISEHNRLYWYRQTLGQGPEFLTYFQNEAQLEKSRLLSDRFSAERPKGSFSTLEIQRTEQGDSAMYLCASSLYREDEQFFGPGTRLTVL.

The chain recombines TRBV14 with TRBJ1-2; D is unclear. Germline loops: CDR1 SGHDN, CDR2 FVKESK. The CDR3 has 16 residues. The V and J ends lost 6 bases and 4 bases respectively, with 21 bases between them. This CDR3 reads CASSPGPNHDLYGYTF. The CDR3 nucleotides read TGTGCCAGCAGTCCCGGGCCAAATCATGATCTCTATGGCTACACCTTC.

DNA of the CDR3: TGTGCCAGCAGTATCCTTCAGGTTCGGCCCTATGGCTACACCTTC. It specifies CASSILQVRPYGYTF. The chain employs TRBV6-4 and TRBJ1-2; no clear D gene. Per the germline V gene, CDR1 is MRHNA and CDR2 is SNTAGT. This CDR3 has 15 residues. V lost 5 bases and J lost 4, with 17 bases in between.

CDR3 residues: CASSLVQGINSPLHF. The CDR3 nucleotides are TGTGCCAGCAGCTTAGTTCAGGGGATAAATTCACCCCTCCACTTT. The chain couples TRBV7-2 to TRBJ1-6, with D tentatively TRBD1 (6 bases). V was trimmed by 1 base and J by 7 bases, leaving 11 bases between them. The CDR3 sequence is 15 residues long. Germline loops: CDR1 SGHTA, CDR2 FQGNSA.

This clonotype showed up just once. This may come from a read error, since a much larger clone is one base off. The chain employs TRBV7-2 and TRBJ2-4; D call uncertain. CDR3 length equals 14 residues. The germline CDR1 and CDR2 sequences are SGHTA and FQGNSA. The CDR3 reads CACSVALAKNIQYF. CDR3 DNA: TGTGCCTGCAGCGTAGCCCTAGCCAAAAACATTCAGTACTTC.